This TCR beta chain appears in the sequencing data of a study of blood T cell repertoires in COVID-19. Looking at the study overall: From the United States, Italy and Spain came samples of acute and convalescent COVID-19. PBMCs, B-cell-depleted T cells, or T cells provided the cDNA or gDNA that made up the material.

Some clones are missing from TCRdb's copy, which holds only in-frame ones; the method was immunoSEQ multiplex PCR. This table holds 200,000 to 300,000 clones, more than 75% found once. In terms of age and location, participants ranged from roughly 18 to 100 years and lived in 24 US areas. Trimming removed 0 bases at V and 2 bases at J, with 8 bases between. This CDR3 is built from 15 residues. Germline CDR1 reads LGHDT; CDR2 reads YNNKEL (reference sequence). The sequenced sample consisted of PBMCs or T cells enriched from blood (not recorded which). The chain combines TRBV3-1 (or the pseudogene TRBV3-2) with TRBJ1-5; D unresolved. The clonotype originates from a man between 40 and 49 years old who had recovered from COVID-19. The CDR3 sequence is CASSQDTTRNQPQHF. The CDR3 nucleotides are TGTGCCAGCAGCCAAGATACCACTCGCAATCAGCCCCAGCATTTT.